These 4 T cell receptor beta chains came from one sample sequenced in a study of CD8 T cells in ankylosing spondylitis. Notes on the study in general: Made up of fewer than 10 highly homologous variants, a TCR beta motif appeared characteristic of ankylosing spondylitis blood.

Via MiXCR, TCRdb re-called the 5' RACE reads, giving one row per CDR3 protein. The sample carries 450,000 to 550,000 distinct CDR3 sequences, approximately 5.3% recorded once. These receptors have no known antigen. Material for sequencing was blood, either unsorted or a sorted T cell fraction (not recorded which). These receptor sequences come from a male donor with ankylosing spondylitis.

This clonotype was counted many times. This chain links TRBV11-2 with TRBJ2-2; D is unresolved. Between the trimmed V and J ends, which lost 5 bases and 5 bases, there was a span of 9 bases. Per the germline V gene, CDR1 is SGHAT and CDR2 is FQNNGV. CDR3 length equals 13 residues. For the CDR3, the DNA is TGTGCCAGCAGCCGATTGACAACCGGGGAGCTGTTTTTT. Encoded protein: CASSRLTTGELFF.

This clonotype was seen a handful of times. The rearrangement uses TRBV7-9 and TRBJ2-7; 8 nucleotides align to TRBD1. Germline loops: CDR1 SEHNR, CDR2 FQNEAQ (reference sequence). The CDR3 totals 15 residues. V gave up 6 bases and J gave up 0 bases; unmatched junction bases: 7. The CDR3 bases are TGTGCCAGCAGTTTTGACAGGGGCCCCTCCTACGAGCAGTACTTC. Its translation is CASSFDRGPSYEQYF. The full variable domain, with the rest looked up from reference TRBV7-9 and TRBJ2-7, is DTGVSQNPRHKITKRGQNVTFRCDPISEHNRLYWYRQTLGQGPEFLTYFQNEAQLEKSRLLSDRFSAERPKGSFSTLEIQRTEQGDSAMYLCASSFDRGPSYEQYFGPGTRLTVT.

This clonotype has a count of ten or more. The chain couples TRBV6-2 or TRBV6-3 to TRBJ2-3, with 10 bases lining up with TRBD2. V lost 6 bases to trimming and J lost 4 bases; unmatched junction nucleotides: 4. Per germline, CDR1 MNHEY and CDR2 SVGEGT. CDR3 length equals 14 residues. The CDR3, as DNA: TGTGCCAGCAGGCCTAGCGGGGGTGCAGATACGCAGTATTTT. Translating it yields CASRPSGGADTQYF.

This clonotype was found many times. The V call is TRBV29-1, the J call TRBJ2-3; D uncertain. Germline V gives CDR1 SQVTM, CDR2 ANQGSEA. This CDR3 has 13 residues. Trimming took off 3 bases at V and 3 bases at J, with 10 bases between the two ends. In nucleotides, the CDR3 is TGCAGCGTTGATTTTCGTGGTACAGATACGCAGTATTTT. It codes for CSVDFRGTDTQYF.